This is a list of T cell receptor beta chains from one sample in a study of blood T cell repertoires in COVID-19. Generated by immunoSEQ multiplex PCR, the TCRdb table keeps only in-frame clones and is missing some. Of 250,000 to 350,000 clones in the sample, 75% to 90% were seen once. The sample consisted of peripheral blood. The receptors were sampled from a woman in her 70s with COVID-19, enrolled during active disease. The CDR3 runs from the conserved cysteine through the conserved F or W. D genes are given only for firm matches. Clone size is shown for a subset of rows, as once, few, many or a class of expanded clone.

clone_size j_call d_call v_call cdr3_aa cdr3_nt
- TRBJ1-2 - TRBV6-1 CASSENRVSYTF TGTGCCAGCAGTGAGAACAGGGTCTCCTACACCTTC
- TRBJ2-2 - TRBV6-5 CASSLYQGNTGELFF TGTGCCAGCAGTCTTTACCAGGGGAACACCGGGGAGCTGTTTTTT
once TRBJ1-2 TRBD1 TRBV19 CASTLKGGRGPVGYTF TGTGCCAGTACCCTAAAAGGGGGCAGGGGGCCCGTTGGCTACACCTTC
- TRBJ2-3 TRBD2 TRBV2 CASSEGLAGGLDTQYF TGTGCCAGCAGTGAGGGACTAGCGGGGGGGCTGGATACGCAGTATTTT
- TRBJ1-5 - TRBV5-1 CASSLLAGADQPQHF TGCGCCAGCAGCTTGTTGGCAGGGGCGGATCAGCCCCAGCATTTT
- TRBJ1-2 TRBD1 TRBV18 CASSPYADREGSGYTF TGTGCCAGCTCACCTTACGCGGACAGGGAAGGGTCGGGCTACACCTTC
- TRBJ1-5 - TRBV5-1 CASSYDKVIGQPQHF TGCGCCAGCAGCTATGACAAGGTGATCGGTCAGCCCCAGCATTTT
- TRBJ2-3 TRBD1 TRBV5-1 CASSDGQGTDTQYF TGCGCCAGCAGCGACGGACAGGGGACAGATACGCAGTATTTT
- TRBJ2-5 TRBD1 TRBV25-1 CASANTGTGRETQYF TGTGCCAGCGCGAACACCGGGACAGGGAGAGAGACCCAGTACTTC
- TRBJ2-7 - TRBV7-9 CASSAPSGTYYEQYF TGTGCCAGCAGCGCCCCCAGCGGAACCTACTACGAGCAGTACTTC
- TRBJ2-7 - TRBV7-9 CASSPIWGGLDEQYF TGTGCCAGCAGCCCCATATGGGGGGGGCTCGACGAGCAGTACTTC
- TRBJ1-2 - TRBV4-2 CASSLVGVEDGYTF TGTGCCAGCAGCCTCGTCGGGGTCGAAGATGGCTACACCTTC
- TRBJ2-3 - TRBV4-3 CASSQELAVTDTQYF TGCGCCAGCAGCCAAGAGTTGGCCGTCACAGATACGCAGTATTTT
- TRBJ1-2 TRBD1 TRBV3-1/TRBV3-2 CASSLRDRGEGYGYTF TGTGCCAGCAGCCTCCGGGACAGGGGAGAAGGGTATGGCTACACCTTC
- TRBJ1-4 - TRBV3-1/TRBV3-2 CASSQGEKLFF TGTGCCAGCAGCCAGGGCGAAAAACTGTTTTTT
- TRBJ2-1 TRBD1 TRBV9 CASSEGALSYNEQFF TGTGCCAGCAGCGAGGGGGCCCTCTCCTACAATGAGCAGTTCTTC
- TRBJ2-7 TRBD2 TRBV28 CASRSPSGTPEQYF TGTGCCAGCAGGTCCCCTAGCGGGACACCCGAGCAGTACTTC
- TRBJ2-7 - TRBV5-1 CASSLATGEVELYF TGCGCCAGCAGCTTGGCTACAGGAGAGGTCGAGCTGTACTTC
- TRBJ1-2 - TRBV6-1 CASSDGYPNYGYTF TGTGCCAGCAGTGACGGGTATCCTAACTATGGCTACACCTTC
- TRBJ2-2 - TRBV2 CASSALDSTGELFF TGTGCCAGCAGTGCGCTAGATAGCACCGGGGAGCTGTTTTTT
- TRBJ1-2 TRBD1 TRBV6-5 CASTFMGTGGNGYTF TGTGCCAGCACCTTTATGGGGACAGGGGGGAATGGCTACACCTTC
- TRBJ1-1 - TRBV29-1 CSVGPPGEGAFF TGCAGCGTTGGACCTCCGGGAGAAGGAGCTTTCTTT
- TRBJ1-1 - TRBV7-8 CASSPRWGPVDTEAFF TGTGCCAGCAGCCCCCGTTGGGGGCCTGTCGACACTGAAGCTTTCTTT
- TRBJ2-7 - TRBV5-6 CASSPTPGLEQYF TGTGCCAGCAGCCCCACCCCGGGTTTGGAGCAGTACTTC
- TRBJ1-6 - TRBV10-3 CAIRDSSYNSPLHF TGTGCCATCAGAGACAGCTCCTATAATTCACCCCTCCACTTT
- TRBJ1-3 - TRBV28 CASSSPGHPSGNTIYF TGTGCCAGCAGTTCCCCGGGACACCCCTCTGGAAACACCATATATTTT
- TRBJ1-2 TRBD1 TRBV19 CASSIGTGNYGYTF TGTGCCAGTAGTATAGGGACAGGGAACTATGGCTACACCTTC
- TRBJ1-5 - TRBV12-3/TRBV12-4 CASTGSSNQPQHF TGTGCCAGCACGGGATCCAGCAATCAGCCCCAGCATTTT
once TRBJ1-1 - TRBV19 CASSTSNQWGGTEAFF TGTGCCAGTAGTACATCGAACCAGTGGGGAGGTACTGAAGCTTTCTTT
- TRBJ2-6 - TRBV10-3 CAIRGGAGPGANVLTF TGTGCCATCAGGGGCGGTGCGGGCCCTGGGGCCAACGTCCTGACTTTC
- TRBJ2-5 - TRBV27 CASSLYGREGETQYF TGTGCCAGCAGTTTATATGGCAGGGAAGGCGAGACCCAGTACTTC